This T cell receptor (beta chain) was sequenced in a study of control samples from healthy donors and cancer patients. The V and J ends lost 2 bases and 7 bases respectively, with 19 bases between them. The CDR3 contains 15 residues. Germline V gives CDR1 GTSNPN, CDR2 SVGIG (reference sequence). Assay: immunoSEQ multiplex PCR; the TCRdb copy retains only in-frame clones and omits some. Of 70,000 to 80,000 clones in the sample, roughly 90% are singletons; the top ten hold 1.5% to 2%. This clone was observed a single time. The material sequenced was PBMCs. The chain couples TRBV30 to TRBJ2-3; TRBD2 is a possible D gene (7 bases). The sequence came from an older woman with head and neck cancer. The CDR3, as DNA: TGTGCCTGGAGTAGGTGGGCGGGGGCCATGAATACGCAGTATTTT. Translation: CAWSRWAGAMNTQYF.